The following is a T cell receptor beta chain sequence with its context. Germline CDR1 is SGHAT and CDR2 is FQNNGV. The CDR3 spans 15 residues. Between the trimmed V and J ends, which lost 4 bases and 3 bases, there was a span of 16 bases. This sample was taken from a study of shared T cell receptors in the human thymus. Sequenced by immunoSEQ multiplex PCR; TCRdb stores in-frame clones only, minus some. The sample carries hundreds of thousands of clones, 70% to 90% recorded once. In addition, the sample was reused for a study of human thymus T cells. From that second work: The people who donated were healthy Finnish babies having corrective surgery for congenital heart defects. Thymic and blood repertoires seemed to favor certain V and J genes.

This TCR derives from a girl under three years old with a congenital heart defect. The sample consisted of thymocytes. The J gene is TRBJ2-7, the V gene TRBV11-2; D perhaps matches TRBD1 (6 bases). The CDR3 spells CASSSPGQRVYEQYF. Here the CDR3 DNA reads TGTGCCAGCAGCTCGCCGGGACAAAGAGTCTACGAGCAGTACTTC.